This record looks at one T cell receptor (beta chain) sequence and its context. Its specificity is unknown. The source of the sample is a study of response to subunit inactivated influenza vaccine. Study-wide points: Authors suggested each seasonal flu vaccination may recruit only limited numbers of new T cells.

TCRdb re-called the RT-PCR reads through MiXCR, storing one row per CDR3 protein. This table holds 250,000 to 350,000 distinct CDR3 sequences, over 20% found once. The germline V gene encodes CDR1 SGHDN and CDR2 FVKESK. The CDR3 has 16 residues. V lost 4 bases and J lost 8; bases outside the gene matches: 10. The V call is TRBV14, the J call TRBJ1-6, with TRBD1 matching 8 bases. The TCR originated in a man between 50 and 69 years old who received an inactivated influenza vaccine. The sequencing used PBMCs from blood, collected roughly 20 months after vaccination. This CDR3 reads CASSRTGNIFDSPLHF. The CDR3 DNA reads TGTGCCAGCAGCCGGACAGGGAACATTTTTGATTCACCCCTCCACTTT.